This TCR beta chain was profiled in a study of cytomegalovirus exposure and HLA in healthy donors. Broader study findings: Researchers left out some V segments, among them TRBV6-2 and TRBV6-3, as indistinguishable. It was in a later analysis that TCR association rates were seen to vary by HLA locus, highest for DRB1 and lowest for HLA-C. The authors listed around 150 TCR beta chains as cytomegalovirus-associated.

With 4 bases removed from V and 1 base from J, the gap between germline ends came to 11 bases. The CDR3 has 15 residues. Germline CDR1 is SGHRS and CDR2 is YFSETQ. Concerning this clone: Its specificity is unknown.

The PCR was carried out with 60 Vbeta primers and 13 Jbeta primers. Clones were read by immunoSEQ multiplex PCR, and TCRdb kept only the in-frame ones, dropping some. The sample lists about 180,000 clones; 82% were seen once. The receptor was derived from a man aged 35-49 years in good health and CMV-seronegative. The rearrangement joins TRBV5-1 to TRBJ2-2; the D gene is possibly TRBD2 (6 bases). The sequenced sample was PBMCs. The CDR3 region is CASSPTGENTGELFF. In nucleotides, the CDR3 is TGCGCCAGCAGCCCCACGGGAGAGAACACCGGGGAGCTGTTTTTT.